This T cell receptor beta chain comes out of a study of blood T cell repertoires in COVID-19. Across the study: T cells, B-cell-depleted T cells, or PBMCs supplied cDNA or gDNA.

The CDR3 length is 14 residues. The V and J ends lost 5 bases and 5 bases, in that order; junction bases with no gene match: 5. Per the germline V gene, CDR1 is SEHNR and CDR2 is FQNEAQ (reference sequence). The method was immunoSEQ multiplex PCR; TCRdb's version includes in-frame clones alone and lacks a portion of them. The sample lists some 340,000 clones, 65% to 85% occurring once. This chain joins TRBV7-9 and TRBJ1-5, with 8 bases aligning to TRBD1. Material: peripheral blood. The receptor's source is a man aged 30 to 39 with active or convalescent COVID-19. Here the CDR3 reads CASSRGQEHQPQHF. The CDR3, as DNA: TGTGCCAGCAGCCGGGGACAGGAACATCAGCCCCAGCATTTT.